This is a list of T cell receptor beta chains from one sample in a study of T-cell memory formation after mild COVID-19. TCRdb used MiXCR to reprocess the 5' RACE reads, holding one entry per CDR3 protein. This sample has just under 150,000 distinct CDR3 sequences, with 19% found just once. Sequenced sample: PBMCs or a T cell subset sorted from them (not recorded which). All receptors come from an adult woman who had mild COVID-19 (a few samples of this study predate the infection). Cell type and time point are not known. The CDR3 runs from the conserved cysteine through the conserved F or W. Fields, in order: V gene, J gene, CDR3 protein.

TRBV4-1,TRBJ2-1,CASSQTATGHEQFF
TRBV29-1,TRBJ2-1,CSVVPSGRGNEQFF
TRBV2,TRBJ2-1,CASRTRREGEQFF
TRBV4-1,TRBJ1-4,CASSARGGTNEKLFF
TRBV5-1,TRBJ1-1,CASSHLGTSPRVGTEAFF
TRBV14,TRBJ2-3,CASSRSSGSTDTQYF
TRBV24-1,TRBJ2-1,CATSQGGSLGEQFF
TRBV5-1,TRBJ2-3,CASSLVTSSKPDTQYF
TRBV28,TRBJ1-6,CASLFGAFNSPLHF
TRBV9,TRBJ2-2,CASSVVGQGPTGELFF
TRBV7-8,TRBJ2-5,CASSLAAGTVKETQYF
TRBV24-1,TRBJ2-3,CATTAGSGWTDTQYF
TRBV12-3/TRBV12-4,TRBJ2-2,CASSPWTGGPTGELFF
TRBV27,TRBJ2-1,CASTQYNEQFF
TRBV5-6,TRBJ1-6,CASSRVPNSPLHF
TRBV7-9,TRBJ1-2,CASSFGGNYGYTF
TRBV4-3,TRBJ2-5,CASSQRWTGTAPRETQYF
TRBV6-2/TRBV6-3,TRBJ1-2,CASSYEERIYYGYTF
TRBV29-1,TRBJ2-3,CSVETGPDTQYF
TRBV12-3/TRBV12-4,TRBJ2-3,CASSPLGRGDTQYF
TRBV24-1,TRBJ2-3,CATNPAGGGADTQYF
TRBV7-2,TRBJ1-4,CASSRGGGWSEKLFF
TRBV12-3/TRBV12-4,TRBJ2-1,CASRWTSESHNEQFF
TRBV20-1,TRBJ1-1,CSARDLYRANTEAFF
TRBV27,TRBJ2-7,CASSTAPGSSYEQYF
TRBV20-1,TRBJ2-1,CSAPVASGGSYNEQFF
TRBV5-4,TRBJ1-1,CASSLSLRGRDTEAFF
TRBV7-3,TRBJ2-1,CASSARGWGYNEQFF
TRBV7-2,TRBJ1-5,CASADRAHSNQPQHF
TRBV30,TRBJ1-5,CAWSVSRGHVAPQHF
TRBV19,TRBJ1-2,CASSDRMNYGYTF
TRBV5-1,TRBJ2-1,CASSLSYNEQFF
TRBV12-3/TRBV12-4,TRBJ1-1,CASRQVGIGTEAFF
TRBV7-2,TRBJ2-3,CASSLRRTADTQYF
TRBV6-5,TRBJ1-2,CASSYSGTGFKYGYTF
TRBV20-1,TRBJ2-3,CSAALAPSTDTQYF
TRBV7-9,TRBJ2-1,CASSRLKTVDSYNEQFF
TRBV6-5,TRBJ1-2,CASSRFAGYDGYTF
TRBV5-1,TRBJ2-1,CASSTGTSGTNEQFF
TRBV6-2/TRBV6-3,TRBJ2-2,CASKNSGRAFGELFF
TRBV29-1,TRBJ1-1,CSTGGTEAFF
TRBV6-1,TRBJ1-1,CASSENPRQGAGAFF